One and the same sample provided the 3 T cell receptor beta chains below, sequenced in a study of blood T cell repertoires in COVID-19. Only in-frame clones appear in the TCRdb table, and some are missing; sequencing was by immunoSEQ multiplex PCR. Seen here are under 300,000 clones, around 87% observed once, and the top ten hold over 6%. Specimen: peripheral blood. The origin of the receptors is a woman aged 70-85 years with active or convalescent COVID-19.

CDR3: CSVVRENSGNTIYF. The CDR3 DNA sequence: TGCAGCGTTGTACGGGAGAACTCTGGAAACACCATATATTTT. The chain recombines TRBV29-1 with TRBJ1-3; D is undetermined. The germline gives CDR1 SQVTM, CDR2 ANQGSEA. The V end lost 4 bases, the J end lost 0 bases, and 10 bases lay between the germline ends. The CDR3 length is 14 residues.

In this sample, this clone turned up once. This rearrangement joins TRBV29-1 to TRBJ1-1; 7 nucleotides align to TRBD1. V shed 7 bases and J 4 bases; nucleotides not matched to a gene: 9. This CDR3 has 13 residues. In germline, CDR1 is SQVTM, CDR2 ANQGSEA. The CDR3 reads CSERQGLSTEAFF. The CDR3 coding sequence is TGCAGCGAACGACAGGGATTGTCCACTGAAGCTTTCTTT.

This sequence joins TRBV6-2 or TRBV6-3 and TRBJ2-3; 8 bases line up with TRBD2. The germline V gene encodes CDR1 MNHEY and CDR2 SVGEGT. J gave up 4 bases and V 0 bases, and 12 bases lay outside the gene matches. The CDR3 length is 18 residues. The CDR3 coding sequence is TGTGCCAGCAGTTACTCGGGTCCCAGGACTAGCAGGCCAGATACGCAGTATTTT. Protein sequence: CASSYSGPRTSRPDTQYF.